Following are 26 T cell receptor beta chains from one sample sequenced in a study of T cells after yellow fever vaccination. TCRdb independently ran MiXCR on the 5' RACE reads; one entry per CDR3 protein. The sample lists 600,000 to 750,000 distinct CDR3 sequences; roughly an eighth were seen once. The specimen comprised PBMCs, sampled on the day of the yellow fever booster vaccination. The receptors were gathered from a man aged 25 to 40 who received the YFV17D yellow fever vaccine.

This clonotype was recorded a few times. The gene calls are TRBV7-2 and TRBJ2-3; 8 bases are a match to TRBD2. CDR1 SGHTA and CDR2 FQGNSA come from the germline V gene. The V gene end was trimmed by 5 bases and the J gene end by 4 bases; junction bases not matched to a gene: 8. The CDR3 length is 15 residues. This CDR3 is CASSLSGKGADTQYF. CDR3 DNA sequence: TGTGCCAGCAGCCTTAGCGGGAAAGGGGCAGATACGCAGTATTTT.

The sample holds a few counts of this clonotype. The genes are TRBV10-2 and TRBJ2-7; the D is unclear. The CDR3 loop spans 13 amino acids. V dropped 7 bases and J dropped 0 bases, with 10 bases sitting between them. From germline, CDR1 is WSHSY and CDR2 SAAADI. The CDR3 loop reads CASNTASSYEQYF. The CDR3 bases are TGCGCCAGCAATACAGCGAGCTCCTACGAGCAGTACTTC.

The rearrangement links TRBV18 to TRBJ2-5; D unclear. Looked up from germline, CDR1 is KGHSH and CDR2 is LQKENI. The CDR3 is made up of 17 amino acids. The ends were cut back, 0 bases at V and 4 bases at J, with 18 bases in the middle. CDR3 residues: CASSPPRNHLGGETQYF. The CDR3 DNA is TGTGCCAGCTCACCACCCCGGAATCACCTTGGTGGAGAGACCCAGTACTTC.

In this sample, this clonotype turned up a few times. V gene TRBV30 combines with J gene TRBJ2-1, with unresolved D. In germline, CDR1 is GTSNPN, CDR2 SVGIG (reference sequence). This CDR3 is built from 12 residues. V gave up 2 bases and J gave up 12 bases, with 14 bases separating them. The CDR3 spells CAWSTSPGPQFF. The CDR3 coding sequence is TGTGCCTGGAGTACGTCACCGGGTCCGCAGTTCTTC.

The rearrangement uses TRBV6-2 or TRBV6-3 and TRBJ2-1; 10 bases agree with TRBD2. CDR3 size: 20 residues. Germline V lookup: CDR1 MNHEY, CDR2 SVGEGT. With 0 bases clipped from V and 2 bases from J, the junction kept 13 bases outside the gene matches. CDR3 region: CASSYSGTKGLAQPYNEQFF. CDR3 coding DNA: TGTGCCAGCAGTTACTCTGGGACGAAGGGACTAGCGCAACCCTACAATGAGCAGTTCTTC.

The rearrangement uses TRBV7-6 and TRBJ2-3, with D perhaps given as TRBD1 or TRBD2 (5 bases each). Deletions cut 3 bases from V and 6 bases from J, with 25 bases between. Germline V gene sequence: CDR1 SGHVS, CDR2 FNYEAQ. The length of the CDR3 is 18 residues. The DNA for the CDR3 is TGTGCCAGCAGCTTGGCGTTTCGAGGGGCACCCCCGGGGGATACGCAGTATTTT. It codes for CASSLAFRGAPPGDTQYF.

This chain joins TRBV18 and TRBJ2-6; D possibly corresponds to TRBD1 (5 bases). Germline V CDR1 and CDR2: KGHSH, LQKENI. The CDR3 covers 17 residues. The germline V and J ends were trimmed by 6 bases and 0 bases, with 15 bases remaining between them. The CDR3 DNA reads as TGTGCCAGCTCCGGAACTGGGGCCCTCTCTGGGGCCAACGTCCTGACTTTC. Translation gives CASSGTGALSGANVLTF. The complete variable domain, with remaining parts taken from reference TRBV18 and TRBJ2-6, reads NAGVMQNPRHLVRRRGQEARLRCSPMKGHSHVYWYRQLPEEGLKFMVYLQKENIIDESGMPKERFSAEFPKEGPSILRIQQVVRGDSAAYFCASSGTGALSGANVLTFGAGSRLTVL.

The rearrangement uses TRBV7-9 and TRBJ2-7; possible D gene TRBD1, 7 bases. V was pared by 5 bases and J by 4 bases, with 15 bases between. Germline loops: CDR1 SEHNR, CDR2 FQNEAQ (reference sequence). CDR3 length equals 14 residues. CDR3 DNA: TGTGCCAGCAGCACTCAGACAGGGAGGTACGAGCAGTACTTC. Protein product: CASSTQTGRYEQYF.

The chain combines TRBV24-1 with TRBJ2-1, with 8 bases matching TRBD1. Per germline, CDR1 KGHDR and CDR2 SFDVKD. With 2 bases clipped from V and 11 bases from J, the junction kept 10 bases outside the gene matches. The CDR3 sequence is 15 residues long. The CDR3 bases are TGTGCCACCAGTGATTCCAGGGGGCTGGGTAATAAGCAGTTCTTC. As protein: CATSDSRGLGNKQFF.

Many counts were recorded for this clonotype. Here the CDR3 DNA reads TGTGCCAGCAGCCCAGACGGAGAGAATTCACCCCTCCACTTT. Amino acids: CASSPDGENSPLHF. The rearrangement uses TRBV7-9 and TRBJ1-6; D not certain. This CDR3 region has 14 residues. V was shortened by 5 bases and J by 7 bases, with 12 bases between the two germline ends. The germline V gene has CDR1 SEHNR and CDR2 FQNEAQ (reference sequence).

The rearrangement joins TRBV20-1 to TRBJ2-7; 7 nucleotides line up with TRBD1. The CDR3 extends over 14 amino acids. Germline-derived CDR1 and CDR2 are DFQATT and SNEGSKA (reference sequence). Trimming took 0 bases from V and 2 from J; bases not matched to a gene: 4. As DNA, the CDR3 is TGCAGTGCTAGAGATCAGACAGGGACCTACGAGCAGTACTTC. Residues: CSARDQTGTYEQYF.

This clonotype was detected only a few times. The rearrangement uses TRBV12-3 or TRBV12-4 and TRBJ2-2, with a possible D match to TRBD2 (5 bases). Trimming left V 3 bases short and J 3 bases short, with 8 bases between. The CDR3 consists of 14 residues. The CDR3 sequence: CASSFDYYTGELFF. In nucleotides, the CDR3 is TGTGCCAGCAGTTTTGACTATTACACCGGGGAGCTGTTTTTT.

J is TRBJ2-3 and V is TRBV12-3 or TRBV12-4; the D gene could be TRBD1 or TRBD2 (5 bases each). V was clipped by 5 bases and J by 1 base, with 10 bases between them. The CDR3 length is 14 residues. The CDR3: CASSDLGGTDTQYF. CDR3 coding DNA: TGTGCCAGCAGTGACCTGGGGGGCACAGATACGCAGTATTTT.

There are a few counts of this clonotype. The chain links TRBV29-1 to TRBJ2-3; D unresolved. This CDR3 region has 14 residues. Germline V CDR1 and CDR2: SQVTM, ANQGSEA. Trimming stripped 5 bases from V and 1 base from J, with 13 bases between. CDR3 coding DNA: TGCAGCGTTCTAATGTACACTCGCACAGATACGCAGTATTTT. Translation: CSVLMYTRTDTQYF.

The chain has TRBV9 and TRBJ2-5; TRBD2 might be the D (6 bases). The CDR3 loop spans 16 amino acids. Germline V lookup: CDR1 SGDLS, CDR2 YYNGEE. V was shortened by 1 base and J by 2 bases, with 15 bases between the two germline ends. The CDR3 loop is CASSVRVAASQETQYF. Here the CDR3 DNA reads TGTGCCAGCAGCGTACGGGTAGCGGCCTCTCAAGAGACCCAGTACTTC.

This clonotype was found a few times. The chain joins TRBV3-1 to TRBJ1-1; D gene uncertain. The V and J ends lost 1 base and 5 bases respectively, with 11 bases between them. Germline V CDR1 and CDR2: LGHDT, YNNKEL (reference sequence). The CDR3 is 14 amino acids. The CDR3 loop reads CASSQASLGTEAFF. CDR3 in DNA: TGTGCCAGCAGCCAAGCTAGCCTGGGGACTGAAGCTTTCTTT.

This clonotype has just a few counts. V is TRBV7-9 and J is TRBJ2-5; D is uncertain. Germline values: CDR1 SEHNR, CDR2 FQNEAQ (reference sequence). Between the trimmed V and J ends, which lost 2 bases and 5 bases, there was a span of 9 bases. The length of the CDR3 is 13 residues. The CDR3 DNA is TGTGCCAGCAGCTTAATTGCGGTTGAGACCCAGTACTTC. Its translation is CASSLIAVETQYF.

This clonotype appeared a few times. The chain recombines TRBV20-1 with TRBJ2-3, with a tentative D call TRBD1 (6 bases). V was shortened by 0 bases and J by 4 bases, with 14 bases between the two germline ends. CDR3 length equals 15 residues. Germline V gene data show CDR1 as DFQATT and CDR2 as SNEGSKA (reference sequence). CDR3 in amino acids: CSARDLQGKADTQYF. CDR3 in DNA: TGCAGTGCTAGAGATCTACAGGGTAAAGCAGATACGCAGTATTTT.

The V and J genes are TRBV11-1 and TRBJ2-1, with 11 bases identical to TRBD1. This CDR3 contains 19 residues. Germline trimming cut 1 base from V and 6 bases from J; bases unmatched to any gene: 14. From germline, CDR1 is SGHAT and CDR2 FQDESV (reference sequence). The CDR3 here is CASSLGRSGQGEDLNEQFF. CDR3 sequence (DNA): TGTGCCAGCAGCTTAGGACGCTCGGGACAGGGGGAAGATCTCAATGAGCAGTTCTTC.

This clonotype was seen only a few times. The chain couples TRBV7-2 to TRBJ2-7, with 7 bases fitting TRBD1. V was pared by 5 bases and J by 2 bases, with 9 bases of the junction left unmatched. CDR3 length equals 15 residues. Germline V gives CDR1 SGHTA, CDR2 FQGNSA. The CDR3 reads CASSRQWTGTYEQYF. The DNA for the CDR3 is TGTGCCAGCAGCCGACAGTGGACAGGAACCTACGAGCAGTACTTC.

This clonotype was recorded a few times. In DNA, the CDR3 is TGTGCCAGCAGCTTAGCCGGGAGATACAACGAGCAGTACTTC. It translates to CASSLAGRYNEQYF. V usage is TRBV7-2 and J usage is TRBJ2-7, with D possibly TRBD2 on 6 matching bases. CDR1 is SGHTA and CDR2 is FQGNSA in the germline V gene. Trimming took 0 bases from V and 5 from J, leaving 11 bases between them. The CDR3 runs to 14 residues.

This sequence joins TRBV7-9 and TRBJ2-7; D not resolved. There are 14 residues in the CDR3. V shed 5 bases and J shed 2 bases, with 13 bases lying between them. Per the germline V gene, CDR1 is SEHNR and CDR2 is FQNEAQ (reference sequence). CDR3 sequence reads: CASSLLLSPYEQYF. CDR3 coding DNA: TGTGCCAGCAGCCTTCTACTTTCCCCCTACGAGCAGTACTTC.

This chain's CDR3 is CASSSHQGGYGYTF. CDR3 DNA: TGTGCCAGCAGCTCACATCAGGGGGGCTATGGCTACACCTTC. This sequence joins TRBV7-2 and TRBJ1-2; 7 nucleotides line up with TRBD1. Germline V gene data show CDR1 as SGHTA and CDR2 as FQGNSA. CDR3 size: 14 residues. Trimming took 4 bases from V and 4 from J; bases not matched to a gene: 6.

The chain recombines TRBV20-1 with TRBJ2-1, with 8 positions matching TRBD2. With V trimmed by 0 bases and J by 0 bases, 10 bases remained unmatched. The germline CDR1 and CDR2 sequences are DFQATT and SNEGSKA (reference sequence). This CDR3 has 18 amino acids. CDR3 protein: CSARDFASGQPSYNEQFF. The CDR3 DNA follows: TGCAGTGCTAGAGATTTTGCTAGCGGGCAGCCCTCCTACAATGAGCAGTTCTTC.

This chain uses TRBV5-8 with TRBJ2-3; 14 bases agree with TRBD2. Trimming took 4 bases from V and 3 from J; bases not matched to a gene: 7. This CDR3 spans 17 amino acids. In germline, CDR1 is SGHTS, CDR2 YDEGEE. Here the CDR3 DNA reads TGTGCCAGCAGCCGGGGGACTAGCGGGAGCAGGACAGATACGCAGTATTTT. Residues: CASSRGTSGSRTDTQYF. The full variable domain, completed using reference TRBV5-8 and TRBJ2-3, is EAGVTQSPTHLIKTRGQQATLRCSPISGHTSVYWYQQALGLGLQFLLWYDEGEERNRGNFPPRFSGRQFPNYSSELNVNALELEDSALYLCASSRGTSGSRTDTQYFGPGTRLTVL.

The chain links TRBV6-6 to TRBJ2-7, with D perhaps TRBD2 (6 bases). The CDR3 is made up of 12 amino acids. Germline V gene data show CDR1 as MNHNY and CDR2 as SVGAGI (reference sequence). The CDR3 DNA sequence: TGTGCTACAGCCCCTTGGGGGGACGAGCAGTACTTC. It codes for CATAPWGDEQYF.